This T cell receptor beta chain is drawn from a study of blood T cells in healthy people across ages. Turning to this clonotype: Its antigen remains unknown. Mismatch with germline at one junction end may stem from a read error.

Findings and limits, study-wide: TCR beta diversity, measured per million T cells, fell in a roughly linear way with age.

Together with a sample-barcoded 5' primer, a J-beta primer mix was included in a second PCR lasting about 7 to 11 cycles. TCRdb re-called the 5' RACE reads through MiXCR, storing one row per CDR3 protein. In the table there are 1.8 million or so distinct CDR3 sequences, around 42% of which are singletons. Caucasian individuals from Russia who were healthy and aged about 6 to 95 acted as donors. For every donor, a draw yielded roughly 9.3 milliliters of peripheral blood. Researchers report isolating at least 6 million PBMCs per sample. CDR3 length equals 13 residues. CDR1 and CDR2 (germline): GTSNPN, SVGIG (reference sequence).

Sequenced: blood. This receptor was identified in a human donor in good health. This chain joins TRBV30 and TRBJ1-2; D is unresolved. The CDR3 loop reads CAWSVLRIWGYTF. In nucleotides, the CDR3 is TGCGCCTGGAGTGTACTAAGAATTTGGGGCTACACCTTC.